The 18 T cell receptor beta chains in this list originate from one sample, sequenced in a study of CD8+CD57+ T cells in acquired aplastic anemia. Investigators profiled TCR beta VDJ and CDR3 from genomic DNA template. MiXCR, run by TCRdb on the reads, gives a single entry per CDR3 protein. This repertoire shows around 180,000 distinct CDR3 sequences, around 65% found once; its top ten account for roughly 50%. Sample: sorted CD4+, CD8+, or CD8+CD57+ T cells (not recorded which) from PBMCs. These TCRs come from a human donor with severe aplastic anemia or a healthy control (not recorded which).

The CDR3 here is CASSSYGSWDEQFF. DNA for the CDR3: TGTGCCAGCAGCTCTTACGGGAGCTGGGATGAGCAGTTCTTC. This chain connects TRBV7-3 to TRBJ2-1; tentatively, D is TRBD2 (6 bases). Germline values: CDR1 SGHTA, CDR2 FQGTGA. V was pared by 4 bases and J by 8 bases, with 15 bases between. The CDR3 spans 14 residues.

This clonotype was found many times. V is TRBV10-3 and J is TRBJ2-7, with TRBD1 matching 7 bases. Trimming at V came to 2 bases and at J to 5 bases, leaving 15 bases not matched to a gene. Germline CDR1 is ENHRY and CDR2 is SYGVKD. The CDR3 contains 17 residues. The CDR3 protein is CAISEDRQGVGMDEQYF. In DNA form, the CDR3 reads TGTGCCATCAGTGAGGATCGACAGGGAGTGGGGATGGACGAGCAGTACTTC.

In its sample, this clonotype was seen a few times. The chain is built from TRBV7-8 and TRBJ2-3; 8 bases are shared with TRBD2. Germline V CDR1 and CDR2: SGHVS, FQNEAQ. With 3 bases clipped from V and 5 bases from J, the junction kept 7 bases outside the gene matches. The CDR3 spans 15 residues. CDR3 loop: CASSLDGRAGDTQYF. The CDR3 nucleotides read TGTGCCAGCAGCTTGGACGGGAGGGCCGGAGATACGCAGTATTTT.

This clonotype was seen many times. The chain has TRBV29-1 and TRBJ2-7; 8 bases are a match to TRBD1. J lost 4 bases, V lost 5 bases, and 7 bases had no gene match. The CDR3 sequence is 13 residues long. Germline CDR1 SQVTM, CDR2 ANQGSEA. CDR3 sequence (DNA): TGCAGCGTTCATGAACAGGGGGTGTACGAGCAGTACTTC. This gives the protein CSVHEQGVYEQYF.

The J gene is TRBJ2-6, the V gene TRBV15; D not resolved. This CDR3 is built from 17 residues. With 6 bases removed from V and 5 bases from J, the gap between germline ends came to 20 bases. Germline values: CDR1 LNHNV, CDR2 YYDKDF (reference sequence). CDR3 in amino acids: CATSPPAESWRANVLTF. The CDR3 nucleotides read TGTGCCACCAGTCCCCCTGCGGAGTCCTGGCGGGCCAACGTCCTGACTTTC.

In its sample, this clonotype was seen many times. The chain uses TRBV20-1 and TRBJ1-1; D perhaps matches TRBD1 (6 bases). The CDR3 spans 14 residues. Germline V lookup: CDR1 DFQATT, CDR2 SNEGSKA (reference sequence). The V end was cut by 0 bases, the J end by 6 bases, with 14 bases between. The CDR3 sequence is CSAREAGGGPEAFF. CDR3 nucleotide sequence: TGCAGTGCTAGAGAGGCCGGGGGGGGCCCTGAAGCTTTCTTT.

The chain carries TRBV10-3 and TRBJ2-3; D is uncertain. The CDR3 has 15 amino acids. The V and J ends lost 2 bases and 1 base respectively, with 10 bases between them. Germline values: CDR1 ENHRY, CDR2 SYGVKD. The CDR3 loop is CAISETTLGTDTQYF. The CDR3 DNA reads TGTGCCATCAGTGAGACGACTTTGGGCACAGATACGCAGTATTTT.

V and J are TRBV6-5 and TRBJ2-7; D perhaps matches TRBD1 (6 bases). The ends were cut back, 5 bases at V and 3 bases at J, with 8 bases in the middle. The CDR3 has 12 residues. Germline lookup yields CDR1 MNHEY and CDR2 SVGAGI. The CDR3 nucleotides are TGTGCCAGCAGTAGGGGGTACTACGAGCAGTACTTC. Translated: CASSRGYYEQYF.

V and J are TRBV25-1 and TRBJ2-7, with 10 bases lining up with TRBD1. CDR3 length: 15 residues. Per the germline V gene, CDR1 is MGHDK and CDR2 is SYGVNS. The V and J ends lost 3 bases and 2 bases, in that order; junction bases with no gene match: 4. For the CDR3, the DNA is TGTGCCAGCAGTGAGGGGACAGGGGTAACCTACGAGCAGTACTTC. Amino acids: CASSEGTGVTYEQYF.

The rearrangement links TRBV10-1 to TRBJ1-4; D gene ambiguous. Trimming took off 6 bases at V and 8 bases at J, with 7 bases between the two ends. Germline V gene lookup returns CDR1 WNHNN and CDR2 SYGVQD (reference sequence). The CDR3 has 11 amino acids. This CDR3 is CASSETEKLFF. As DNA, the CDR3 is TGCGCCAGCAGCGAGACAGAAAAACTGTTTTTT.

This clonotype was observed a handful of times. The rearrangement uses TRBV20-1 and TRBJ2-7, with D hard to call. Trimming left V 1 base short and J 1 base short, with 5 bases between. The CDR3 totals 12 residues. Germline V gene data show CDR1 as DFQATT and CDR2 as SNEGSKA (reference sequence). The CDR3 protein is CSARGQSYEQYF. CDR3 sequence (DNA): TGCAGTGCTAGAGGGCAGTCCTACGAGCAGTACTTC.

This chain links TRBV20-1 with TRBJ2-3, with 9 positions matching TRBD2. The ends lost 3 bases at V and 2 bases at J; junction bases unmatched: 3. Germline CDR1 reads DFQATT; CDR2 reads SNEGSKA (reference sequence). CDR3 length: 14 amino acids. The CDR3 nucleotides are TGCAGTGCTAGTACTAGCGGGCTCACAGATACGCAGTATTTT. It yields the protein CSASTSGLTDTQYF.

This sequence joins TRBV7-9 and TRBJ1-2; D might be TRBD1 (6 bases). There are 13 residues in the CDR3. The V and J ends lost 4 bases and 7 bases respectively, with 13 bases between them. Germline values: CDR1 SEHNR, CDR2 FQNEAQ (reference sequence). The CDR3 region has the DNA TGTGCCAGCAGCTACGACCGGGGGCTTGGCTACACCTTC. This codes for CASSYDRGLGYTF.

This clonotype was found many times. The chain has TRBV5-1 and TRBJ2-2; no clear D gene. CDR3 length: 15 residues. V lost 5 bases, J lost 0 bases, and 11 bases lay in between. Germline V gives CDR1 SGHRS, CDR2 YFSETQ. The CDR3 spells CASSSWTANTGELFF. CDR3 nucleotide sequence: TGCGCCAGCAGTAGCTGGACCGCGAACACCGGGGAGCTGTTTTTT. Full variable domain (rest looked up from reference TRBV5-1 and TRBJ2-2): KAGVTQTPRYLIKTRGQQVTLSCSPISGHRSVSWYQQTPGQGLQFLFEYFSETQRNKGNFPGRFSGRQFSNSRSEMNVSTLELGDSALYLCASSSWTANTGELFFGEGSRLTVL.

This chain joins TRBV2 and TRBJ1-1; D gene uncertain. This CDR3 is 14 amino acids long. Germline V lookup: CDR1 SNHLY, CDR2 FYNNEI. V was shortened by 6 bases and J by 1 base, with 12 bases between the two germline ends. CDR3 residues: CASSLSPGNTEAFF. In nucleotides, the CDR3 is TGTGCCAGCAGCTTGTCTCCAGGGAACACTGAAGCTTTCTTT. Filled out from reference TRBV2 and TRBJ1-1, the complete variable domain reads EPEVTQTPSHQVTQMGQEVILRCVPISNHLYFYWYRQILGQKVEFLVSFYNNEISEKSEIFDDQFSVERPDGSNFTLKIRSTKLEDSAMYFCASSLSPGNTEAFFGQGTRLTVV.

This clonotype was detected a few times. V and J are TRBV7-9 and TRBJ2-7; D not resolved. This CDR3 is built from 14 residues. Trimming cost V 1 base and J 0 bases, with 7 bases left between them. Germline CDR1 and CDR2: SEHNR and FQNEAQ (reference sequence). CDR3 coding DNA: TGTGCCAGCAGCTTAGATTCGGTCTCCTACGAGCAGTACTTC. As protein: CASSLDSVSYEQYF. Full variable domain (rest looked up from reference TRBV7-9 and TRBJ2-7): DTGVSQNPRHKITKRGQNVTFRCDPISEHNRLYWYRQTLGQGPEFLTYFQNEAQLEKSRLLSDRFSAERPKGSFSTLEIQRTEQGDSAMYLCASSLDSVSYEQYFGPGTRLTVT.

As to this clonotype: The conserved phenylalanine or tryptophan normally closing the CDR3 is absent here, so this likely arose from a read error. The chain joins TRBV7-2 to TRBJ1-2; D is unclear. Germline CDR1 reads SGHTA; CDR2 reads FQGNSA. The CDR3 has 14 residues. Trimming cost V 5 bases and J 4 bases, with 14 bases left between them. CDR3 residues: CASSMGLDPYGYTS. The CDR3 nucleotides read TGTGCCAGCAGCATGGGGTTGGATCCCTATGGCTACACCTCC.

This clonotype has a count of ten or more. The chain is built from TRBV5-8 and TRBJ1-2, with 9 bases matching TRBD1. V was pared by 0 bases and J by 7 bases, with 4 bases of the junction left unmatched. The germline CDR1 and CDR2 sequences are SGHTS and YDEGEE. The CDR3 length is 14 residues. The CDR3 reads CASSLGQGVSGYTF. The CDR3 DNA reads TGTGCCAGCAGCTTGGGACAGGGGGTTTCTGGCTACACCTTC. Variable domain in full (rest from reference TRBV5-8 and TRBJ1-2): EAGVTQSPTHLIKTRGQQATLRCSPISGHTSVYWYQQALGLGLQFLLWYDEGEERNRGNFPPRFSGRQFPNYSSELNVNALELEDSALYLCASSLGQGVSGYTFGSGTRLTVV.